The sequence of this TCR beta chain was determined in a study of tumor and adjacent non-tumor tissue in lung cancer. Overall study: Aged about 30 to 85 years, patients included 10 men and about 5 women with stage I to III disease.

The CDR3 runs to 13 residues. Germline CDR1 reads WSHSY; CDR2 reads SAAADI. V was pared by 6 bases and J by 6 bases, with 14 bases between. The template was RNA from unsorted bulk tissue. Chemotherapy-naive patients with new lung cancer underwent thoracic surgery in China, August–late 2014. Study conclusions and caveats: Compared with tumor, normal lung showed significantly lower TCR diversity. Normal lung showed higher cumulative top 100 clone frequency than tumor.

TCRbeta libraries were built with three rounds of nested PCR, modified from ARM-PCR. TCRdb reanalysed the multiplex PCR reads using MiXCR and keeps one entry per CDR3 protein. The table lists tens of thousands of distinct CDR3 sequences, 50% to 60% of them singletons. With respect to this clonotype: No antigen is known for it.

The chain joins TRBV10-2 to TRBJ1-2; no reliable D call. The sample taken for sequencing was lung tumor tissue. This clonotype originated in a man aged 50 to 60 with non-small cell lung cancer. CDR3 amino acids: CASRDGGSNGYTF. Here the CDR3 DNA reads TGCGCCAGCAGAGATGGAGGGAGTAATGGCTACACCTTC.